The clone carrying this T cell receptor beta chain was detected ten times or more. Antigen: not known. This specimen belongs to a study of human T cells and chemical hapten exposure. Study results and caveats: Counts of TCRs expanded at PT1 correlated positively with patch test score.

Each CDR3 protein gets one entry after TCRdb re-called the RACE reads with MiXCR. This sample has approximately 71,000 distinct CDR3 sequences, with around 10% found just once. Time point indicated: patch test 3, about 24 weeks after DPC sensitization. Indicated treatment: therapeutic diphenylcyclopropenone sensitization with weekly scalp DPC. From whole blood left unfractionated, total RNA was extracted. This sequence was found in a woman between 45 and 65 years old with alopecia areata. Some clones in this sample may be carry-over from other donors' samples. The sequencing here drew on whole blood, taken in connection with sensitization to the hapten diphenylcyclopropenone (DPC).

The CDR3 nucleotides are TGCGCCTCTCAGAAGGGACGGAGCACAGATACGCAGTATTTT. Protein sequence: CASQKGRSTDTQYF. The chain employs TRBV10-2 and TRBJ2-3; TRBD1 or TRBD2 may be the D gene (5 bases each). Germline CDR1 reads WSHSY; CDR2 reads SAAADI. The CDR3 runs 14 residues. The ends were cut back, 11 bases at V and 0 bases at J, with 15 bases in the middle.